This T cell receptor beta chain was sequenced in a study of T cells after posttransplantation cyclophosphamide. Turning to this clone: Its cognate antigen is unknown.

Germline-derived CDR1 and CDR2 are MNHEY and SVGAGI. V lost 6 bases and J lost 5; bases outside the gene matches: 3. CDR3 length: 13 residues. Cyclophosphamide on days +3 and +4 followed busulfan-fludarabine conditioning and a marrow graft. The study's findings and limits: TRB clonality was highly associated with recipient CMV seropositivity and reactivation. Later blood repertoires were often dominated by clones from the donor CD8+ memory compartment. Blood and skin or GI T cell repertoires showed limited TRB overlap.

TCRdb keeps only in-frame clones here, not all; method: immunoSEQ multiplex PCR. The data contain about 7,100 clones, roughly four fifths of them singletons. Here the sequenced sample was PBMCs, taken around 1,400 days after allogeneic stem cell transplant with posttransplant cyclophosphamide. The sequence derives from a male patient aged 25 to 39 who received an allogeneic stem cell transplant from a related donor, was CMV-positive, and had acute GVHD only. The graft donor may have contributed some T cells. The genes are TRBV6-5 and TRBJ2-5, with TRBD1 matching over 10 bases. In DNA form, the CDR3 reads TGTGCCAGCAGGGGGACAGGGGAGGAGACCCAGTACTTC. It codes for CASRGTGEETQYF.